This T cell receptor (beta chain) was profiled in a study of blood T cell repertoires in COVID-19 (dated by TCRdb to between 2020 and 2021). In the study overall: Collaborator samples came from the United States, Italy and Spain and covered acute and convalescent phases of COVID-19. Where HLA class I and class II types were available, the types were taken from metadata supplied by the sample provider, not from assay-based typing. Samples came from the ongoing ImmuneRACE study (first 160 participants) plus 1,254 subjects from 6 global collaborators. The prospective study material was composed of cDNA or gDNA derived from T cells, B-cell-depleted T cells, or PBMCs. The repertoires were released in a freely available public database meant as a resource for research on the immune response to SARS-CoV-2. The dataset comprised deeply sampled blood TCRbeta repertoires from subjects exposed to, actively infected with, or recovered from COVID-19. The sample metadata nearly always contained a de-identified subject ID, COVID-19 status, age in years and sex. Beyond this particular receptor, the publication reports: The amount of clinical and demographic metadata varied by source and participant and was provided uncurated.

From the cysteine up to the phenylalanine, the CDR3 has a length of 15 residues. Kept here is only the CDR3 DNA, which spans 45 bases and is read in frame from base 1. Ends trimmed: V by 2 bases, J by 2 bases; bases unmatched to a gene: 1. CDR1 SGHDT and CDR2 YYEEEE were looked up in the germline V gene. The immunoSEQ Assay, a bias-controlled multiplex PCR, was used to amplify TCRbeta CDR3 regions from genomic DNA. In the original analysis: The number of nucleated cells in each sample was estimated by amplification of reference gene primers within the assay. To quantify the absolute abundance of each unique TCRbeta CDR3 rearrangement, sequence reads were collapsed and filtered. For each sample, productive Simpson clonality was calculated as the square root of Simpson's diversity index over productive rearrangements. What TCRdb holds here is the immuneACCESS table cut down to in-frame rearrangements. Part of the clones is not present; checked against another copy, under half of the missing clones reflect an unresolved V gene, and the others are unexplained. The D gene and trimming were derived from the DNA, and the V and J assignments and clone size from that table. The sample table holds about 270,000 clones, of which 80% to 90% were seen once. The ten largest clones capture roughly 4.3% of the sample.

In the prospective study, participants were roughly 18 to 95 years old, resided in about two dozen geographic areas of the United States, and were enrolled through a virtual design. In the prospective study, participants were assigned to cohorts based on the clinical history participants reported in a screening survey and a study questionnaire. Each participant in the prospective study had whole blood, serum and a nasopharyngeal or oropharyngeal swab collected by mobile phlebotomists. Over an approximately two-month period, participants in the prospective study had the option of providing additional blood draws and questionnaires. Before DNA extraction, prospective study blood samples were shipped either frozen or at room temperature. To note about this clone: It lacks a known antigen. Per-base quality was not reported, and no clone a single base away is much larger than it.

The chain couples TRBV5-6 to TRBJ2-7; TRBD2 matches 13 bases in the middle. The sample consisted of PBMCs or T cells enriched from blood (not recorded which). This TCR derives from a woman between 25 and 40 years old with acute COVID-19. The CDR3 here reads CASSLLAGGPYEQYF. The DNA sequence is TGTGCCAGCAGCTTACTAGCGGGAGGGCCCTACGAGCAGTACTTC.